Listed here are 14 T cell receptor beta chains from one sample, sequenced in a study of cytomegalovirus exposure and HLA in healthy donors (dated by TCRdb to 2017 to 2019). The receptor library was made with the immunoSEQ multiplex PCR assay. For the multiplex PCR, a mixture combining 60 forward primers for TCR Vbeta segments and 13 reverse primers for TCR Jbeta segments was used. Imported from immuneACCESS, the table was reduced by TCRdb to in-frame sequences with V and J called. These copies leave out some clones; in studies compared against another copy, an unresolved V gene accounts for under half, and the cause of the remainder is not known. The sample contains fewer than 250,000 clones, 87% of them found a single time. About 1.1% of the sample lies in the top ten. The sequenced material came from PBMCs. These receptors were taken from a boy aged 2 to 10 in good health and CMV-seronegative.

The genes are TRBV5-6 and TRBJ2-5; 10 bases line up with TRBD2. The junction had 4 bases not matched to a gene; V was cut back by 3 bases and J by 5 bases. The CDR3 length is 14 residues. Germline CDR1 SGHDT, CDR2 YYEEEE. The CDR3 is CASSSSGRGETQYF. For the CDR3, the DNA is TGTGCCAGCAGCTCGAGCGGGAGGGGGGAGACCCAGTACTTC.

This chain joins TRBV11-2 and TRBJ2-3; D call uncertain. This CDR3 has 15 residues. CDR1 SGHAT and CDR2 FQNNGV come from the germline V gene. The V end was cut by 3 bases, the J end by 1 base, with 11 bases between. Here the CDR3 reads CASSFRITGTDTQYF. The CDR3 DNA is TGTGCCAGCAGCTTTCGAATAACAGGCACAGATACGCAGTATTTT.

V gene TRBV6-6 combines with J gene TRBJ2-1, with 7 bases matching TRBD2. This CDR3 region has 16 residues. Germline V gene lookup returns CDR1 MNHNY and CDR2 SVGAGI (reference sequence). V was pared by 5 bases and J by 2 bases, with 9 bases of the junction left unmatched. CDR3 sequence: CASSNIWGGTYNEQFF. DNA for the CDR3: TGTGCCAGCAGTAATATATGGGGGGGGACCTACAATGAGCAGTTCTTC.

The chain combines TRBV5-1 with TRBJ2-2; 9 nucleotides agree with TRBD1. Germline V gene sequence: CDR1 SGHRS, CDR2 YFSETQ. The CDR3 contains 14 residues. V lost 7 bases to trimming and J lost 2 bases; unmatched junction nucleotides: 3. CDR3 loop: CASGGQGNTGELFF. CDR3 coding DNA: TGCGCCAGCGGGGGACAGGGTAACACCGGGGAGCTGTTTTTT.

The chain carries TRBV7-9 and TRBJ2-1; tentative D call: TRBD2 (6 bases). Germline CDR1 SEHNR, CDR2 FQNEAQ (reference sequence). V lost 0 bases, J lost 6 bases, and 9 bases lay in between. This CDR3 contains 14 residues. CDR3 nucleotides: TGTGCCAGCAGCTTAGCGTGGAGGGGCAATGAGCAGTTCTTC. Translation gives CASSLAWRGNEQFF.

The V gene is TRBV11-3, the J gene TRBJ2-1; tentative D call: TRBD2 (6 bases). V shed 2 bases and J shed 7 bases, with 18 bases lying between them. CDR3 size: 16 residues. Germline V CDR1 and CDR2: SGHNT, YENEEA. The CDR3 bases are TGTGCCAGCAGCTTATCCGGTCCGGGGGTCGGGAATGAGCAGTTCTTC. Its translation: CASSLSGPGVGNEQFF.

This chain connects TRBV5-4 to TRBJ2-2, with 7 bases lining up with TRBD2. V shed 4 bases and J 6 bases; nucleotides not matched to a gene: 9. Per germline, CDR1 SGHNT and CDR2 YYREEE (reference sequence). This CDR3 has 15 amino acids. The CDR3 DNA reads as TGTGCCAGCAGCCCGGATGAGGCGGGGGCCGGGGAGCTGTTTTTT. It yields the protein CASSPDEAGAGELFF.

The CDR3 loop is CASSRKLGREKSETQYF. CDR3 nucleotides: TGTGCCAGCAGCCGGAAGCTGGGGCGGGAGAAATCGGAGACCCAGTACTTC. V gene TRBV7-9 combines with J gene TRBJ2-5, with 7 bases lining up with TRBD2. CDR1 and CDR2 from the germline V gene are SEHNR and FQNEAQ (reference sequence). The CDR3 has 17 amino acids. After removal of 5 bases from V and 5 bases from J, the junction contained 17 bases not matched to a gene.

The chain couples TRBV29-1 to TRBJ2-2, with a possible D match to TRBD1 (6 bases). Deletions cut 7 bases from V and 0 bases from J, with 9 bases between. The CDR3 runs to 13 residues. Germline CDR1 is SQVTM and CDR2 is ANQGSEA. CDR3 nucleotide sequence: TGCAGCGGGGGGCAGGCGAACACCGGGGAGCTGTTTTTT. The encoded protein is CSGGQANTGELFF.

This clone showed up just a few times. The rearrangement links TRBV25-1 to TRBJ1-4; D is ambiguous. Germline lookup yields CDR1 MGHDK and CDR2 SYGVNS. CDR3 length: 15 amino acids. V shed 2 bases and J shed 5 bases, with 12 bases lying between them. The CDR3 DNA reads TGTGCCAGCAGTGAACGTATGGGCTTGAATGAAAAACTGTTTTTT. As protein: CASSERMGLNEKLFF.

The rearrangement links TRBV9 to TRBJ2-5, with D tentatively TRBD1 (6 bases). The better agreement between TRBJ2-7 and the DNA end casts doubt on the J call. Germline loops: CDR1 SGDLS, CDR2 YYNGEE. The CDR3 contains 14 residues. This CDR3 reads CASSVGTEGYEQYF. The CDR3 DNA sequence: TGTGCCAGCAGCGTAGGGACAGAGGGTTACGAGCAGTACTTC.

CDR3 nucleotide sequence: TGTGCCAGCAGCAACAGGGGGGGCCTCGGCACTGAAGCTTTCTTT. Residues: CASSNRGGLGTEAFF. The chain has TRBV7-9 and TRBJ1-1, with 8 bases identical to TRBD1. Unmatched junction bases numbered 9, after V lost 5 bases and J lost 4 bases. CDR3 length: 15 residues. CDR1 and CDR2 from the germline V gene are SEHNR and FQNEAQ (reference sequence).

The rearrangement links TRBV5-6 to TRBJ1-1, with 10 bases matching TRBD1. V dropped 3 bases and J dropped 4; count of bases not matched to a gene: 3. This CDR3 spans 14 amino acids. Germline V gives CDR1 SGHDT, CDR2 YYEEEE. In nucleotides, the CDR3 is TGTGCCAGCAGCTGGGGGACAGGGGCCACTGAAGCTTTCTTT. This sequence encodes CASSWGTGATEAFF.

The chain employs TRBV29-1 and TRBJ1-1; D call uncertain. Germline CDR1 SQVTM, CDR2 ANQGSEA. This CDR3 has 14 amino acids. Trimming cost V 3 bases and J 2 bases, with 13 bases left between them. CDR3 DNA: TGCAGCGTTGATAACACAGAGTATAACACTGAAGCTTTCTTT. Protein product: CSVDNTEYNTEAFF.